Listed below are T cell receptor beta chains from one sample, sequenced in a study of patients and donors after allogeneic stem cell transplantation. TCRdb reprocessed the RT-PCR reads with MiXCR, giving one entry per CDR3 protein. The sample includes hundreds of thousands of distinct CDR3 sequences, 16% seen only once; the top ten take about 7%. The sequencing input was blood, either unsorted or a sorted T cell fraction (not recorded which). These receptors were collected from a human donor who was either an allogeneic HSCT recipient or a stem cell or donor lymphocyte infusion donor (not recorded which). It is not recorded whose cells these are; they may come from a transplant donor. Each CDR3 is given with its conserved first and last residue. The D gene is left open where the match is weak. The listing skips clone size in some rows; elsewhere it reads once, few, many or a size class.

size: .
J: TRBJ2-2
D: TRBD2
V: TRBV11-2
CDR3: CASSPAGGVVTGELFF
DNA: TGTGCCAGCAGCCCAGCGGGAGGGGTGGTCACCGGGGAGCTGTTTTTT

size: few
J: TRBJ2-5
D: .
V: TRBV5-1
CDR3: CASSLGPISQETQYF
DNA: TGCGCCAGCAGCTTAGGACCGATTTCCCAAGAGACCCAGTACTTC

size: .
J: TRBJ1-1
D: .
V: TRBV7-9
CDR3: CASSLEGGEWGTEAFF
DNA: TGTGCCAGCAGCTTAGAGGGGGGCGAGTGGGGTACTGAAGCTTTCTTT

size: .
J: TRBJ2-5
D: TRBD1
V: TRBV7-9
CDR3: CASSLVGQGLSGETQYF
DNA: TGTGCCAGCAGCTTAGTGGGACAGGGGTTGAGCGGAGAGACCCAGTACTTC

size: few
J: TRBJ1-1
D: .
V: TRBV21-1
CDR3: CASSKEGGNNTEAFF
DNA: TGTGCCAGCAGCAAAGAGGGCGGAAATAACACTGAAGCTTTCTTT

size: few
J: TRBJ2-5
D: TRBD2
V: TRBV9
CDR3: CASSVDPRGGKQETQYF
DNA: TGTGCCAGCAGCGTAGATCCGCGGGGGGGGAAACAAGAGACCCAGTACTTC

size: few
J: TRBJ2-7
D: .
V: TRBV5-1
CDR3: CASSLGDGRHSYEQYF
DNA: TGCGCCAGCAGCTTGGGTGACGGACGACACTCCTACGAGCAGTACTTC

size: few
J: TRBJ2-2
D: .
V: TRBV30
CDR3: CAWTIPGRRENTGELFF
DNA: TGTGCCTGGACCATACCGGGACGACGAGAAAACACCGGGGAGCTGTTTTTT

size: few
J: TRBJ2-1
D: .
V: TRBV7-3
CDR3: CASSPRLGEYNEQFF
DNA: TGTGCCAGCAGCCCCCGACTAGGCGAATACAATGAGCAGTTCTTC

size: .
J: TRBJ1-2
D: .
V: TRBV29-1
CDR3: CSVGAGYGYTF
DNA: TGCAGCGTTGGGGCAGGCTATGGCTACACCTTC

size: .
J: TRBJ2-3
D: .
V: TRBV5-4
CDR3: CASSLPQTPAINTQYF
DNA: TGTGCCAGCAGCTTGCCACAGACCCCTGCTATTAATACGCAGTATTTT

size: .
J: TRBJ2-6
D: .
V: TRBV4-2
CDR3: CASSARSGGLSSGANVLTF
DNA: TGTGCCAGCAGCGCGAGGTCCGGGGGACTTTCCTCTGGGGCCAACGTCCTGACTTTC